These 8 T cell receptor beta chains share one sample of origin, sequenced in a study of tissue T cells after allogeneic stem cell transplantation. Specified time point: mouse harvest day 14 after allogeneic transplant. Each mouse received 10^7 T-cell-depleted marrow cells plus 10^6 splenic CD5+ T cells by tail vein. This table comes from immunoSEQ multiplex PCR, and its TCRdb copy is limited to in-frame clones, with some not included. The sample includes roughly 2,700 clones, less than 50% of them seen just once. Sequencing was done on a sample of lymph node tissue. These receptors were collected from a female BALB/c mouse given C57BL/6 T cells with graft-versus-host disease after an allogeneic hematopoietic cell transplant.

In the case of this clone: All gene names here are mouse names. The CDR3 extends 1 residue past the end of the read, so its final part is completed from the germline J gene. The rearrangement joins TRBV26 to TRBJ2-4; D tentatively fits TRBD1 or TRBD2 (5 bases each). Germline lookup yields CDR1 KGHPV and CDR2 FQNQEV (reference sequence). The CDR3 consists of 12 residues. CDR3 residues: CGSGGGQNTLYF. The sequenced part of the CDR3 DNA is TGTGGGAGCGGGGGTGGACAAAACACCTTGTAC.

For this clone: Mouse names are used for the genes. The read falls 1 residue short of the CDR3 end, and the missing part is taken from the germline J gene. This chain connects TRBV16 to TRBJ2-5; D unclear. V was pared by 2 bases and J by 0 bases, with 6 bases between. CDR1 SGHSA and CDR2 FRNQAP come from the germline V gene. The CDR3 consists of 14 residues. The CDR3 here is CASSLRGNQDTQYF. The sequenced part of the CDR3 DNA is TGTGCAAGCAGCTTACGGGGTAACCAAGACACCCAGTAC.

Turning to this clone: Mouse gene names and germline throughout. The missing CDR3 end, 1 residue past where the read stops, is filled in from the germline J gene. V and J are TRBV12-1 and TRBJ2-1, with D hard to call. Germline V gene data show CDR1 as SGHSN and CDR2 as HYEKVE. The CDR3 contains 13 residues. V dropped 3 bases and J dropped 3 bases, with 8 bases sitting between them. The CDR3 bases that were read are TGTGCCAGCTCTTCCAGGCTCTATGCTGAGCAGTTC. Translating gives CASSSRLYAEQF. The CDR3, in full, reads CASSSRLYAEQFF.

This clone was found a few times. Gene names denote mouse genes. With the read ending 1 residue before the CDR3 end, the germline J gene is used to fill in that end. The V gene is TRBV26, the J gene TRBJ1-1; tentatively, D is TRBD1 (6 bases). In germline, CDR1 is KGHPV, CDR2 FQNQEV (reference sequence). The CDR3 runs 14 residues. V was shortened by 1 base and J by 1 base, with 7 bases between the two germline ends. The sequenced CDR3 bases are TGTGCCAGCAGTCTGTGGGACACGAACACAGAAGTCTTC. This translates into CASSLWDTNTEVF. The full CDR3 sequence reads CASSLWDTNTEVFF.

For this clone: The gene symbols are mouse symbols. From the germline J gene comes the end of the CDR3, since the read stops 1 residue before it. The rearrangement uses TRBV1 and TRBJ2-7; 8 bases align to TRBD1. The CDR3 is made up of 14 amino acids. Germline V lookup: CDR1 NSQYPW, CDR2 LRSPGD (reference sequence). V lost 3 bases and J lost 3; bases outside the gene matches: 4. The CDR3 DNA, read in part, is TGCACCTGCAGTGCCGGGACAGGATTCTATGAACAGTAC. Its protein product is CTCSAGTGFYEQY. The whole CDR3 protein reads CTCSAGTGFYEQYF.

Regarding this clone: These gene names are mouse names. The read halts 1 residue ahead of the CDR3 end, with the missing end drawn from the germline J gene. V gene TRBV29 combines with J gene TRBJ1-1, with TRBD1 matching 8 bases. The length of the CDR3 is 13 residues. Trimming removed 5 bases from V and 1 base from J; junction bases left unmatched: 0. Germline V gives CDR1 MSHET, CDR2 SYDVDS. CDR3 sequence: CASSGTGNTEVFF. CDR3 DNA, as far as it was read: TGTGCTAGCAGTGGGACAGGGAACACAGAAGTCTTC. Filled out from reference TRBV29 and TRBJ1-1, the complete variable domain reads DMKVTQMPRYLIKRMGENVLLECGQDMSHETMYWYRQDPGLGLQLIYISYDVDSNSEGDIPKGYRVSRKKREHFSLILDSAKTNQTSVYFCASSGTGNTEVFFGKGTRLTVV.

To note about this clone: The genes are named according to mouse. The CDR3 extends 1 residue past the end of the read, so its final part is completed from the germline J gene. This rearrangement joins TRBV2 to TRBJ1-2; D is undetermined. CDR1 is LGHNA and CDR2 is YSYQKL in the germline V gene. V lost 4 bases and J 5 bases, leaving 5 bases between the germline ends. This CDR3 region has 11 residues. The CDR3 DNA, read in part, is TGTGCCAGCAGCCGGAGGTCCGACTACACC. The encoded protein is CASSRRSDYT. The full-length CDR3 reads as CASSRRSDYTF.

A word on this clone: The genes are named according to mouse. The CDR3 is cut off 1 residue early in the read; its end comes from the germline J gene. The rearrangement joins TRBV3 to TRBJ2-7; no clear D gene. Trimming shortened V by 2 bases and J by 0 bases, and 8 bases separated the two germline ends. The CDR3 sequence is 14 residues long. Germline CDR1 SNHLY, CDR2 FYNGKV (reference sequence). The CDR3 DNA, read in part, is TGTGCCAGCAGCTTATATGGCCGCTCCTATGAACAGTAC. Its translation: CASSLYGRSYEQY. The entire CDR3 is CASSLYGRSYEQYF.